A single sample is the source of the 21 T cell receptor beta chains below, sequenced in a study of radiation and T cells in renal cell carcinoma. Time point denoted: baseline pretreatment blood. The treatment here: 15 Gy SBRT to primary tumor, nephrectomy 4 weeks later. Profiling relied on immunoSEQ multiplex PCR, and the TCRdb table lists in-frame clones only, not all of them. The profile shows 130,000 or so clones, 83% of them singletons. This sample comprised blood, obtained from a patient whose treatment included radiotherapy and nephrectomy. The receptors derive from a woman between 45 and 65 years old with renal cell carcinoma.

The gene calls are TRBV6-6 and TRBJ2-4; 8 bases map to TRBD2. The germline V gene has CDR1 MNHNY and CDR2 SVGAGI (reference sequence). This CDR3 contains 15 residues. Trimming removed 2 bases from V and 2 bases from J; junction bases left unmatched: 2. The CDR3 nucleotides read TGTGCCAGCAGTTACGGCGGGAGGTCCAAAAACATTCAGTACTTC. Protein product: CASSYGGRSKNIQYF.

This chain connects TRBV19 to TRBJ1-1; maybe TRBD1 (5 bases). The V end lost 10 bases, the J end lost 7 bases, and 13 bases lay between the germline ends. There are 11 residues in the CDR3. Germline V gene data show CDR1 as LNHDA and CDR2 as SQIVND (reference sequence). CDR3 nucleotides: TGTGCCACCGGGGGAGAAGTTGAAGCTTTCTTT. It encodes CATGGEVEAFF.

In its sample, this clone was seen once. The chain links TRBV9 to TRBJ2-7; either TRBD1 or TRBD2 may fit D (5 bases each). V lost 0 bases, J lost 1 base, and 14 bases lay in between. Germline V CDR1 and CDR2: SGDLS, YYNGEE. The CDR3 totals 16 residues. The CDR3 DNA follows: TGTGCCAGCAGCGTAGCCCCGGGACGGCAATCCTACGAGCAGTACTTC. Amino acid sequence: CASSVAPGRQSYEQYF.

The chain employs TRBV27 and TRBJ2-2, with TRBD1 as a possible D gene (6 bases). Germline V gene sequence: CDR1 MNHEY, CDR2 SMNVEV (reference sequence). The V end was cut by 0 bases, the J end by 7 bases, with 9 bases between. This CDR3 is built from 14 residues. The CDR3 DNA is TGTGCCAGCAGTTTATCAGGGGGAATCGGGGAGCTGTTTTTT. Translated: CASSLSGGIGELFF.

This chain connects TRBV25-1 to TRBJ1-4, with D possibly being TRBD1 (5 bases). Germline V gives CDR1 MGHDK, CDR2 SYGVNS. V lost 0 bases, J lost 4 bases, and 15 bases lay in between. The CDR3 consists of 17 residues. In DNA form, the CDR3 reads TGTGCCAGCAGTGAATATGCCCCACAGGACTTTAATGAAAAACTGTTTTTT. Its translation is CASSEYAPQDFNEKLFF.

V is TRBV7-9 and J is TRBJ1-4, with unresolved D. This CDR3 is built from 15 residues. V lost 5 bases to trimming and J lost 5 bases, with 15 bases between them. In germline, CDR1 is SEHNR, CDR2 FQNEAQ (reference sequence). The DNA for the CDR3 is TGTGCCAGCAGCCCCCTGACTTCGGGGAATGAAAAACTGTTTTTT. It specifies CASSPLTSGNEKLFF.

The chain has TRBV2 and TRBJ1-4; weak D call: TRBD1 (5 bases). This CDR3 region has 13 residues. Germline V gene lookup returns CDR1 SNHLY and CDR2 FYNNEI. Trimming shortened V by 3 bases and J by 7 bases, and 9 bases separated the two germline ends. This chain's CDR3 is CASSDREGEKLFF. CDR3 sequence (DNA): TGTGCCAGCAGTGACAGGGAGGGTGAAAAACTGTTTTTT.

This clone is a singleton in its sample. This chain joins TRBV7-2 and TRBJ1-5; D may be TRBD1 (5 bases). The CDR3 runs to 17 residues. Trimming took off 4 bases at V and 0 bases at J, with 16 bases between the two ends. Germline V lookup: CDR1 SGHTA, CDR2 FQGNSA. CDR3 loop: CASSSDKSGYSNQPQHF. The CDR3 coding sequence is TGTGCCAGCAGCTCGGACAAGTCGGGTTATAGCAATCAGCCCCAGCATTTT.

This clone was found once. This chain uses TRBV30 with TRBJ1-2; D possibly corresponds to TRBD1 (6 bases). Germline CDR1 reads GTSNPN; CDR2 reads SVGIG (reference sequence). This CDR3 contains 15 residues. V was shortened by 0 bases and J by 6 bases, with 17 bases between the two germline ends. The CDR3 reads CAWSVVLGGRHGYTF. CDR3 sequence (DNA): TGTGCCTGGAGTGTAGTTTTGGGGGGGCGCCATGGCTACACCTTC.

This sequence joins TRBV5-6 and TRBJ2-7; unclear D gene. The CDR3 runs 15 residues. CDR1 SGHDT and CDR2 YYEEEE come from the germline V gene. The germline V and J ends were trimmed by 1 base and 1 base, with 12 bases remaining between them. The CDR3 protein is CASSLRVPVSYEQYF. The CDR3 DNA follows: TGTGCCAGCAGCTTGAGGGTACCAGTGTCCTACGAGCAGTACTTC. Complete variable domain (other parts from reference TRBV5-6 and TRBJ2-7): DAGVTQSPTHLIKTRGQQVTLRCSPKSGHDTVSWYQQALGQGPQFIFQYYEEEERQRGNFPDRFSGHQFPNYSSELNVNALLLGDSALYLCASSLRVPVSYEQYFGPGTRLTVT.

V and J are TRBV2 and TRBJ2-7; D is undetermined. Germline V CDR1 and CDR2: SNHLY, FYNNEI. V lost 4 bases and J 4 bases, leaving 8 bases between the germline ends. The length of the CDR3 is 12 residues. CDR3 loop: CASSARPYEQYF. CDR3 DNA: TGTGCCAGCAGTGCCAGGCCGTACGAGCAGTACTTC.

This clone was recorded only once. The chain has TRBV30 and TRBJ1-3; D not resolved. The CDR3 covers 14 residues. The V and J ends lost 0 bases and 2 bases respectively, with 8 bases between them. In germline, CDR1 is GTSNPN, CDR2 SVGIG (reference sequence). As DNA, the CDR3 is TGTGCCTGGAGTGTTTATTCGGCTGGAAACACCATATATTTT. It specifies CAWSVYSAGNTIYF.

For the CDR3, the DNA is TGTGCCAGCAGCTTAGGGACAGGGTCAATCTACGAGCAGTACTTC. It specifies CASSLGTGSIYEQYF. The gene calls are TRBV7-2 and TRBJ2-7; 8 bases are shared with TRBD1. CDR3 length: 15 residues. Trimming removed 1 base from V and 3 bases from J; junction bases left unmatched: 5. CDR1 and CDR2 from the germline V gene are SGHTA and FQGNSA. Based on the CDR3 plus reference TRBV7-2 and TRBJ2-7, the full variable domain is GAGVSQSPSNKVTEKGKDVELRCDPISGHTALYWYRQSLGQGLEFLIYFQGNSAPDKSGLPSDRFSAERTGGSVSTLTIQRTQQEDSAVYLCASSLGTGSIYEQYFGPGTRLTVT.

This chain joins TRBV6-6 and TRBJ1-2; a possible D gene is TRBD1 (6 bases). Germline V gene sequence: CDR1 MNHNY, CDR2 SVGAGI (reference sequence). Between the trimmed V and J ends, which lost 6 bases and 3 bases, there was a span of 11 bases. The CDR3 spans 13 residues. The CDR3 reads CASRAGEDYGYTF. CDR3 DNA sequence: TGTGCCAGCAGAGCAGGGGAGGACTATGGCTACACCTTC.

J is TRBJ1-1 and V is TRBV7-2; the D gene is possibly TRBD1 (5 bases). Germline-derived CDR1 and CDR2 are SGHTA and FQGNSA. CDR3 length: 14 amino acids. Trimming removed 5 bases from V and 6 bases from J, with 16 bases in between. The CDR3 coding sequence is TGTGCCAGCAGCCAGGGCCCACTCCACCCTGAAGCTTTCTTT. As protein: CASSQGPLHPEAFF.

The rearrangement links TRBV25-1 to TRBJ2-2, with 9 bases that match TRBD1. The germline CDR1 and CDR2 sequences are MGHDK and SYGVNS. The CDR3 is 15 amino acids. The junction had 8 bases not matched to a gene; V was cut back by 8 bases and J by 4 bases. CDR3 sequence: CASSFGTGSTGELFF. For the CDR3, the DNA is TGTGCCAGCTCGTTTGGGACAGGGTCCACCGGGGAGCTGTTTTTT. Based on the CDR3 plus reference TRBV25-1 and TRBJ2-2, the full variable domain is EADIYQTPRYLVIGTGKKITLECSQTMGHDKMYWYQQDPGMELHLIHYSYGVNSTEKGDLSSESTVSRIRTEHFPLTLESARPSHTSQYLCASSFGTGSTGELFFGEGSRLTVL.

The chain links TRBV5-8 to TRBJ1-5; 9 bases are a match to TRBD1. Germline CDR1 reads SGHTS; CDR2 reads YDEGEE. The CDR3 length is 14 residues. V was pared by 5 bases and J by 5 bases, with 5 bases of the junction left unmatched. The CDR3 region has the DNA TGTGCCAGCAGGCGTACAGGGGGCGATCAGCCCCAGCATTTT. This sequence encodes CASRRTGGDQPQHF. Variable domain in full (rest from reference TRBV5-8 and TRBJ1-5): EAGVTQSPTHLIKTRGQQATLRCSPISGHTSVYWYQQALGLGLQFLLWYDEGEERNRGNFPPRFSGRQFPNYSSELNVNALELEDSALYLCASRRTGGDQPQHFGDGTRLSIL.

The V and J genes are TRBV27 and TRBJ1-2; D is unclear. Per germline, CDR1 MNHEY and CDR2 SMNVEV (reference sequence). V was trimmed by 1 base and J by 7 bases, leaving 13 bases between them. The CDR3 extends over 14 amino acids. This chain's CDR3 is CASSLFYGPLGYTF. CDR3 coding DNA: TGTGCCAGCAGTTTATTTTATGGCCCCCTTGGCTACACCTTC.

The rearrangement links TRBV19 to TRBJ2-7, with D tentatively TRBD1 or TRBD2 (5 bases each). The CDR3 consists of 14 residues. In germline, CDR1 is LNHDA, CDR2 SQIVND (reference sequence). The germline V and J ends were trimmed by 4 bases and 3 bases, with 13 bases remaining between them. CDR3 nucleotide sequence: TGTGCCAGTAGTACTCCGAGGGGCTACTACGAGCAGTACTTC. Its protein is CASSTPRGYYEQYF.

V is TRBV21-1 and J is TRBJ2-5. TRBV21-1 is classified as a pseudogene. The length of the CDR3 is 14 residues. The DNA for the CDR3 is TGTGCCAGCAGCGCGCCGGGGGCGGAAGAGACCCAGTACTTC. The encoded protein is CASSAPGAEETQYF.

This rearrangement joins TRBV7-9 to TRBJ1-3; 9 nucleotides line up with TRBD1. The CDR3 contains 15 residues. From germline, CDR1 is SEHNR and CDR2 FQNEAQ (reference sequence). V was clipped by 5 bases and J by 1 base; unmatched bases: 3. The CDR3 is CASSQGQGSGNTIYF. Here the CDR3 DNA reads TGTGCCAGCAGCCAAGGACAGGGGTCTGGAAACACCATATATTTT.